This T cell receptor (beta chain) emerged from a study of blood T cell repertoires in COVID-19. Overall study: Sites across the United States, Italy and Spain contributed samples from acute and convalescent COVID-19. Sample material is recorded as cDNA or gDNA derived from T cells, B-cell-depleted T cells, or PBMCs.

In the original processing: Amplification from reference gene primers served as the basis for estimated nucleated cell counts. The protocol was immunoSEQ multiplex PCR, while the TCRdb copy is restricted to in-frame clones and leaves out a portion. V, J and clone size derive from that table, while D and trimming were established from the DNA sequence. Of about 97,000 clones in the sample, 81% were seen once. CDR3 size: 20 residues. J gave up 0 bases and V 3 bases, and 13 bases lay outside the gene matches. The germline V gene has CDR1 LGHNA and CDR2 YSLEER. The specimen sequenced was peripheral blood. The TCR originated in a man in his sixties with acute or convalescent COVID-19. The chain carries TRBV4-3 and TRBJ2-6; 8 nucleotides line up with TRBD1. The CDR3 spells CASSQPRVGQANSGANVLTF. The CDR3 coding sequence is TGCGCCAGCAGCCAGCCGCGGGTGGGACAGGCAAACTCTGGGGCCAACGTCCTGACTTTC.